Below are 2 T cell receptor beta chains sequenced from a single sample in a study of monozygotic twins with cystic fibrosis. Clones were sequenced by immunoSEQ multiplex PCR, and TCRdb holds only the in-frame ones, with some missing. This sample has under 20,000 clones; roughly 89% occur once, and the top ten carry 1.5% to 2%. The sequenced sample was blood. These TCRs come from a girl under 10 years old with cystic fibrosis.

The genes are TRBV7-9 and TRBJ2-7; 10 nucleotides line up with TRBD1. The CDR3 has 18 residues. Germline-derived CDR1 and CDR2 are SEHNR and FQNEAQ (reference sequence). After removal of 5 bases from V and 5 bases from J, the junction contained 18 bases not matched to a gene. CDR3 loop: CASSPKQGQGPFGHEQYF. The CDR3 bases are TGTGCCAGCAGCCCGAAACAGGGACAGGGGCCTTTTGGGCACGAGCAGTACTTC. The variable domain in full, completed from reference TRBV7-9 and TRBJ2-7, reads DTGVSQNPRHKITKRGQNVTFRCDPISEHNRLYWYRQTLGQGPEFLTYFQNEAQLEKSRLLSDRFSAERPKGSFSTLEIQRTEQGDSAMYLCASSPKQGQGPFGHEQYFGPGTRLTVT.

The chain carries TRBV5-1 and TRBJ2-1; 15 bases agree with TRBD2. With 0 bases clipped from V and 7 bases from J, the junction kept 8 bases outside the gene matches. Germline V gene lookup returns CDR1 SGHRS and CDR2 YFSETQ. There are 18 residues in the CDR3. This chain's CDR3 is CASSLVAGTSGRRNEQFF. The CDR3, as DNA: TGCGCCAGCAGCTTGGTGGCCGGGACTAGCGGGAGGCGTAATGAGCAGTTCTTC.